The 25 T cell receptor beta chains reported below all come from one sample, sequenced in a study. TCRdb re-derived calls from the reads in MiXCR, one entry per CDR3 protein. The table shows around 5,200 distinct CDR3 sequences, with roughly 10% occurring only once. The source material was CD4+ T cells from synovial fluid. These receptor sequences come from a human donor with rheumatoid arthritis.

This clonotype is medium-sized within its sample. The CDR3 nucleotides read TGTGCCAGCTCACCAGGGGTGGATGGCAATCAGCCCCAGCATTTT. The encoded protein is CASSPGVDGNQPQHF. The chain is built from TRBV18 and TRBJ1-5; unclear D gene. V shed 2 bases and J shed 2 bases, with 10 bases lying between them. CDR3 length: 15 amino acids. In germline, CDR1 is KGHSH, CDR2 LQKENI.

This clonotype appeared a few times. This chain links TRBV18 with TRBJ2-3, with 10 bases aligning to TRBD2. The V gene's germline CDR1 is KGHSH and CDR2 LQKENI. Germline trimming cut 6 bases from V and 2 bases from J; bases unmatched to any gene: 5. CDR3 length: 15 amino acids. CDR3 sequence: CASSLGTSATDTQYF. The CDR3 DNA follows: TGTGCCAGCTCGCTTGGGACTAGCGCCACAGATACGCAGTATTTT.

The CDR3 region is CASSLGQGGDEQYF. CDR3 bases: TGTGCCAGCAGTTTGGGACAGGGTGGGGACGAGCAGTACTTC. This chain links TRBV28 with TRBJ2-7; 9 bases are a match to TRBD1. The V gene's germline CDR1 is MDHEN and CDR2 SYDVKM. The CDR3 has 14 amino acids. Trimming at V came to 3 bases and at J to 5 bases, leaving 5 bases not matched to a gene. Combining the CDR3 with reference TRBV28 and TRBJ2-7 gives the whole variable domain DVKVTQSSRYLVKRTGEKVFLECVQDMDHENMFWYRQDPGLGLRLIYFSYDVKMKEKGDIPEGYSVSREKKERFSLILESASTNQTSMYLCASSLGQGGDEQYFGPGTRLTVT.

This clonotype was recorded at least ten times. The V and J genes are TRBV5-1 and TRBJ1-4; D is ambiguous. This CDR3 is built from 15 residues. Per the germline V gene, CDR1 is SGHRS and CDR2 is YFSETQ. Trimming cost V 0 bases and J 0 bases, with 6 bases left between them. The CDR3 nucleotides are TGCGCCAGCAGCTTGGGCGGGACAACTAATGAAAAACTGTTTTTT. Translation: CASSLGGTTNEKLFF.

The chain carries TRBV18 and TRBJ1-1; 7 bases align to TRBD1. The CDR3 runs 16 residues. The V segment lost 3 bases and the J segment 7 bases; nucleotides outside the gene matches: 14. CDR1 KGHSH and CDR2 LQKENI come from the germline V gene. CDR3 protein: CASSPSEALTGFEAFF. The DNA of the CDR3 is TGTGCCAGCTCACCGTCGGAAGCCTTGACAGGGTTTGAAGCTTTCTTT.

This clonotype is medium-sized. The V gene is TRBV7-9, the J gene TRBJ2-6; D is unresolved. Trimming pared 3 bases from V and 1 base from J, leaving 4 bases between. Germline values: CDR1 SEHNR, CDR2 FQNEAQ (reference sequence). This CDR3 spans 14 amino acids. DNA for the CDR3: TGTGCCAGCAGCTTGGAGTCTGGGGCCAACGTCCTGACTTTC. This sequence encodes CASSLESGANVLTF.

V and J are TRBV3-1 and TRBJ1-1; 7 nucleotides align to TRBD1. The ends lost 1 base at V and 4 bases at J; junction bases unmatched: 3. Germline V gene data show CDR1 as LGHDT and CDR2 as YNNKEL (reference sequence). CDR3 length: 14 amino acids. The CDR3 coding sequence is TGTGCCAGCAGCCAAGCGTCAGGGGGCACTGAAGCTTTCTTT. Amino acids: CASSQASGGTEAFF. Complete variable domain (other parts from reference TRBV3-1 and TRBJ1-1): DTAVSQTPKYLVTQMGNDKSIKCEQNLGHDTMYWYKQDSKKFLKIMFSYNNKELIINETVPNRFSPKSPDKAHLNLHINSLELGDSAVYFCASSQASGGTEAFFGQGTRLTVV.

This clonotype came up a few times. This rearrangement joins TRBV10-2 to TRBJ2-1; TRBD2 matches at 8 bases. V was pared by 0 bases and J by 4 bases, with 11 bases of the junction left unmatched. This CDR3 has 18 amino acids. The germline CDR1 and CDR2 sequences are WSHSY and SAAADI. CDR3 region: CASSESYPAGGLYNEQFF. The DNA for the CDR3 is TGCGCCAGCAGTGAGTCATATCCGGCGGGAGGATTATACAATGAGCAGTTCTTC.

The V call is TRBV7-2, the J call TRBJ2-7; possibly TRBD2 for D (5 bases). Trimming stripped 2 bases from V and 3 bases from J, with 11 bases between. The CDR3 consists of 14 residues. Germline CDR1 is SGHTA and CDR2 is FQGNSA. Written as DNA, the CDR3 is TGTGCCAGCAGCTTATCCGGGATCGTCTACGAGCAGTACTTC. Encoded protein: CASSLSGIVYEQYF.

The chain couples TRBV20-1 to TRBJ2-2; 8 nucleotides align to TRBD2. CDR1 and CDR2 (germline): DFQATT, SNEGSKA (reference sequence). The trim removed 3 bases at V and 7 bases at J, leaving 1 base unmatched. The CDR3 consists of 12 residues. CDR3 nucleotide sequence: TGCAGTGCTAGGCGGGAGGTCGGGGAGCTGTTTTTT. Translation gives CSARREVGELFF.

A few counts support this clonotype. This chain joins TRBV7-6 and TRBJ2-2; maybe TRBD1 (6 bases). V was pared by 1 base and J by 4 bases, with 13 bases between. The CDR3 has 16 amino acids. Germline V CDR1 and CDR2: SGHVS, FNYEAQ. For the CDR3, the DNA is TGTGCCAGCAGCTTAGTTTCCACAGGGCCCACCGGGGAGCTGTTTTTT. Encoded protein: CASSLVSTGPTGELFF.

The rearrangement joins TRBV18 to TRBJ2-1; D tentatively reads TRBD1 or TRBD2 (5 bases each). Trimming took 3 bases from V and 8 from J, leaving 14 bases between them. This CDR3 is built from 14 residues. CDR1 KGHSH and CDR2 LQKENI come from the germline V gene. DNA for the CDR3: TGTGCCAGCTCACCGGGGGTCAGTCGGGATGAGCAGTTCTTC. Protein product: CASSPGVSRDEQFF.

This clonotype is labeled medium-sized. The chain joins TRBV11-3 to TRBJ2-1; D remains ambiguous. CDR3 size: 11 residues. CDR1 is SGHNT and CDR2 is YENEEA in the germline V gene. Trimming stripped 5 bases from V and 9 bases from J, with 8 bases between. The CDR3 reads CASSQSIEQFF. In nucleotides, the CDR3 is TGTGCCAGCAGCCAGAGTATTGAGCAGTTCTTC.

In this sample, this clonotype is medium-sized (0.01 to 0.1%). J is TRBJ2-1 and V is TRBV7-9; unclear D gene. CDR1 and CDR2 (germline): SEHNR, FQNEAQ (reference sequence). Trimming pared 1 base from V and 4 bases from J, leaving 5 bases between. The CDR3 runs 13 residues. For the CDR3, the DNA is TGTGCCAGCAGCTTAGACATGTACAATGAGCAGTTCTTC. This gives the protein CASSLDMYNEQFF.

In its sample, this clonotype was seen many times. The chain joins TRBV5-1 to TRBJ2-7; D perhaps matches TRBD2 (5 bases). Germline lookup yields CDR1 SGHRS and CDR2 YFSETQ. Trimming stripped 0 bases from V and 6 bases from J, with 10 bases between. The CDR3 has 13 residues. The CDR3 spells CASSLVLGPEQYF. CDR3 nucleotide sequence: TGCGCCAGCAGCTTGGTACTAGGGCCCGAGCAGTACTTC.

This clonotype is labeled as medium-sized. CDR3 in DNA: TGTGCCAGCAGTACCCGGGGCGCGGGCACCGGGGAGCTGTTTTTT. This encodes CASSTRGAGTGELFF. The rearrangement joins TRBV11-2 to TRBJ2-2; D may be TRBD1 or TRBD2 (5 bases each). Germline lookup yields CDR1 SGHAT and CDR2 FQNNGV. V lost 6 bases, J lost 4 bases, and 15 bases lay in between. This CDR3 has 15 residues.

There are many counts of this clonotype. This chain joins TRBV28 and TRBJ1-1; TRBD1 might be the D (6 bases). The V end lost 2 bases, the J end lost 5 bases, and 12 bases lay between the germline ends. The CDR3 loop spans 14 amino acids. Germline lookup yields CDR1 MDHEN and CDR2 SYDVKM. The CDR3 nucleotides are TGTGCCAGCAGTTTAGGGGGGGGCTGGACTGAAGCTTTCTTT. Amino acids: CASSLGGGWTEAFF.

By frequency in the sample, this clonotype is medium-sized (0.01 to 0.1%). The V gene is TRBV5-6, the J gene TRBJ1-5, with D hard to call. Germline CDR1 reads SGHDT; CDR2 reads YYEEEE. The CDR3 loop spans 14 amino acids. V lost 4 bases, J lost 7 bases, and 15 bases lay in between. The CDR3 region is CASSRLGVEQPQHF. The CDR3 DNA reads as TGTGCCAGCAGCCGCCTTGGGGTGGAACAGCCCCAGCATTTT.

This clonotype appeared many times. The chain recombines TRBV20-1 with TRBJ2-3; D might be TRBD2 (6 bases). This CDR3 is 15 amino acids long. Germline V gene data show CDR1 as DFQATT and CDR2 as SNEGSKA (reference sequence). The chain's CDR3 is CNLPPSAPSTDTQYF. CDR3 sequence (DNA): TGCAACCTCCCCCCTAGCGCGCCTAGCACAGATACGCAGTATTTT.

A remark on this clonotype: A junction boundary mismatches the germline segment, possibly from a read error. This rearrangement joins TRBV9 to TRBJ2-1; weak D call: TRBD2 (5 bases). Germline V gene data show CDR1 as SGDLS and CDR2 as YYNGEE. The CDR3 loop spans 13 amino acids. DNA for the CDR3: TGCGCCAGCAGCGGATGGCCTTCCCAGGAGCAGTTCTTC. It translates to CASSGWPSQEQFF.

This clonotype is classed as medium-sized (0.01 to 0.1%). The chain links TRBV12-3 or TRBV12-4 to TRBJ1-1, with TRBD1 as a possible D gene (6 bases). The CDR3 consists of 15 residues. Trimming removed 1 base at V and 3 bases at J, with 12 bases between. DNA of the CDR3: TGTGCCAGCAGTTTAGGGCAGGGGCGGGACACTGAAGCTTTCTTT. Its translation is CASSLGQGRDTEAFF.

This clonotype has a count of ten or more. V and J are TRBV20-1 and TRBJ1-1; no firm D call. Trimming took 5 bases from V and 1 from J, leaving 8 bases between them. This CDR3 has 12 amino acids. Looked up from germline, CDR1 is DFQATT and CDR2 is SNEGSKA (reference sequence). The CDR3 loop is CSALTENTEAFF. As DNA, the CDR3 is TGCAGTGCTCTCACAGAGAACACTGAAGCTTTCTTT.

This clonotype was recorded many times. CDR3: CASSTDSNYGYTF. The DNA for the CDR3 is TGTGCCAGCAGTACAGACTCTAACTATGGCTACACCTTC. The chain joins TRBV2 to TRBJ1-2; D is unresolved. This CDR3 is built from 13 residues. The V gene's germline CDR1 is SNHLY and CDR2 FYNNEI. V was pared by 5 bases and J by 0 bases, with 7 bases between.

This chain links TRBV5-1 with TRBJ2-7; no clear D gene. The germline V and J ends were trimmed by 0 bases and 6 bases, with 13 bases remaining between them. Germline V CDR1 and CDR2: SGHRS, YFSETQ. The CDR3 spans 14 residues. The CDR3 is CASSLGRSPAEQYF. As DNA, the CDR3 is TGCGCCAGCAGCTTGGGACGATCGCCCGCCGAGCAGTACTTC. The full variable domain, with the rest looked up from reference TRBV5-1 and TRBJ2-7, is KAGVTQTPRYLIKTRGQQVTLSCSPISGHRSVSWYQQTPGQGLQFLFEYFSETQRNKGNFPGRFSGRQFSNSRSEMNVSTLELGDSALYLCASSLGRSPAEQYFGPGTRLTVT.

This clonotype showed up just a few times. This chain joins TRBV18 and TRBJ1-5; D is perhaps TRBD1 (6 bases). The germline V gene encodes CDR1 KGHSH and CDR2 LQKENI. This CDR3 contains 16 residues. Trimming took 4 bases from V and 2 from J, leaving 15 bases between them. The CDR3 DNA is TGTGCCAGCTCACAGGGGGGGACTATGGGCAATCAGCCCCAGCATTTT. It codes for CASSQGGTMGNQPQHF. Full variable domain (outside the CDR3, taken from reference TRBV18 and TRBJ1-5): NAGVMQNPRHLVRRRGQEARLRCSPMKGHSHVYWYRQLPEEGLKFMVYLQKENIIDESGMPKERFSAEFPKEGPSILRIQQVVRGDSAAYFCASSQGGTMGNQPQHFGDGTRLSIL.